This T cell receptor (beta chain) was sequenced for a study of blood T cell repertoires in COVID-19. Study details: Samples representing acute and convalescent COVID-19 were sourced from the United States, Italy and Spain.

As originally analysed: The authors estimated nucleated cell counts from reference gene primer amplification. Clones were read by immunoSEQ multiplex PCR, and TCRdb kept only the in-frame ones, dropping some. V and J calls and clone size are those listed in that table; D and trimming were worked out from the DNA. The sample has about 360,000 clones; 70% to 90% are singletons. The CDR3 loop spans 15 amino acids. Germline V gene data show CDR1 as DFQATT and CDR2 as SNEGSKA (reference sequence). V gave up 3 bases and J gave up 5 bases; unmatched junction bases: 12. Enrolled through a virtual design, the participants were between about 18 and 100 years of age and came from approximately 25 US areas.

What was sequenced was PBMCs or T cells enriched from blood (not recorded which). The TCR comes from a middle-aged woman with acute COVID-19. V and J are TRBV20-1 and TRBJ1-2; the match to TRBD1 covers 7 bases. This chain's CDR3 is CSASPSGTEVYGYTF. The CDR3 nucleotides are TGCAGTGCTAGTCCGTCCGGGACAGAGGTATATGGCTACACCTTC.